These 17 T cell receptor beta chains were sequenced from one sample in a study of spatial heterogeneity in lung cancer. Time point: sample taken at primary tumor resection. Whole RNA from tumor, nontumor lung or frozen PBMC was sequenced unsorted. TCRdb itself ran the 5' RACE reads through MiXCR, one entry per CDR3 protein. The sample shows 9,000 to 13,000 distinct CDR3 sequences, around 5.8% of them seen only once. Sequencing was performed on PBMCs, taken at surgery. The source is a male donor with early-stage non-small cell lung cancer.

This clonotype was found many times. The library was prepared for alpha chains; this beta chain is a stray read, so its frequency means little. The chain combines TRBV29-1 with TRBJ1-1; TRBD1 aligns across 8 bases. With 2 bases clipped from V and 7 bases from J, the junction kept 12 bases outside the gene matches. This CDR3 region has 15 residues. Germline lookup yields CDR1 SQVTM and CDR2 ANQGSEA. The chain's CDR3 is CSVELRGQAIDEAFF. The CDR3 DNA is TGCAGCGTTGAATTAAGGGGACAGGCGATAGATGAAGCTTTCTTT. The full variable domain, completed using reference TRBV29-1 and TRBJ1-1, is SAVISQKPSRDICQRGTSLTIQCQVDSQVTMMFWYRQQPGQSLTLIATANQGSEATYESGFVIDKFPISRPNLTFSTLTVSNMSPEDSSIYLCSVELRGQAIDEAFFGQGTRLTVV.

This clonotype came up many times. This beta chain is a stray sequence in a library constructed for alpha chains; its clone size is not meaningful. The V call is TRBV20-1, the J call TRBJ1-5, with TRBD1 as a possible D gene (6 bases). The CDR3 is made up of 15 amino acids. In germline, CDR1 is DFQATT, CDR2 SNEGSKA (reference sequence). The V end was cut by 8 bases, the J end by 0 bases, with 17 bases between. CDR3 sequence (DNA): TGCAGTACGATCGCGGGGGCTTATAGCAATCAGCCCCAGCATTTT. The encoded protein is CSTIAGAYSNQPQHF.

This clonotype occurred many times. Within a library made for alpha chains, this beta chain is off target, and its count is uninformative. The J gene is TRBJ2-1, the V gene TRBV30, with a possible D match to TRBD2 (6 bases). Germline CDR1 is GTSNPN and CDR2 is SVGIG (reference sequence). The CDR3 has 15 residues. V was pared by 1 base and J by 10 bases, with 20 bases between. CDR3 nucleotides: TGTGCCTGGAGTGGCAAGCGACTAGGGAAAGGAGAGCAGTTCTTC. The encoded protein is CAWSGKRLGKGEQFF.

This clonotype was seen ten or more times. Because this beta chain is a stray read in a library intended to capture alpha chains, its abundance should not be given much weight. V is TRBV20-1 and J is TRBJ2-1; D is possibly TRBD1 (5 bases). CDR3 size: 14 residues. Trimming stripped 6 bases from V and 3 bases from J, with 15 bases between. CDR1 is DFQATT and CDR2 is SNEGSKA in the germline V gene (reference sequence). CDR3 amino acids: CSAGQGLLYNEQFF. CDR3 DNA sequence: TGCAGTGCGGGGCAGGGCTTGCTCTACAATGAGCAGTTCTTC.

This clonotype has ten or more counts. The library was designed around alpha chains, so this beta chain is a stray read whose abundance carries little weight. The chain is built from TRBV7-9 and TRBJ2-1; weak D call: TRBD2 (5 bases). The CDR3 runs 13 residues. The ends were cut back, 5 bases at V and 8 bases at J, with 13 bases in the middle. CDR1 and CDR2 from the germline V gene are SEHNR and FQNEAQ (reference sequence). The chain's CDR3 is CASSPGLVDEQFF. The CDR3 DNA follows: TGTGCCAGCAGCCCAGGACTTGTGGATGAGCAGTTCTTC.

This clonotype was found a few times. For a library built for alpha chains, this beta chain is a stray read; little rests on its size. The chain uses TRBV11-2 and TRBJ2-1; D tentatively fits TRBD1 or TRBD2 (5 bases each). The germline V gene encodes CDR1 SGHAT and CDR2 FQNNGV. V lost 6 bases, J lost 7 bases, and 13 bases lay in between. There are 13 residues in the CDR3. This CDR3 is CASREGTLNEQFF. DNA for the CDR3: TGTGCCAGCAGGGAAGGGACCTTGAATGAGCAGTTCTTC.

By share, this clonotype counts as medium-sized. As an off-target read in a library built for alpha chains, this beta chain has a frequency of little significance. The gene calls are TRBV4-3 and TRBJ2-5; D is undetermined. Germline assignment: CDR1 LGHNA and CDR2 YSLEER. The V end was cut by 3 bases, the J end by 4 bases, with 21 bases between. This CDR3 region has 17 residues. DNA of the CDR3: TGCGCCAGCAGCCAGAATTATGACCCTTCCTCGGTAGAGACCCAGTACTTC. Translated: CASSQNYDPSSVETQYF.

In the case of this clonotype: Within a library made for alpha chains, this beta chain is off target, and its count is uninformative. The CDR3 DNA reads as TGTGCCAGCAGCCAAGCGAGGGACTCTCTTAGAGATACGCAGTATTTT. Protein sequence: CASSQARDSLRDTQYF. The chain employs TRBV3-1 and TRBJ2-3; weak D call: TRBD2 (6 bases). V gave up 1 base and J gave up 5 bases, with 16 bases separating them. Germline loops: CDR1 LGHDT, CDR2 YNNKEL (reference sequence). The CDR3 covers 16 residues.

In this sample, this clonotype turned up a few times. Since the library was made to target alpha chains, this beta chain is a stray read and its abundance is not meaningful. This chain connects TRBV5-4 to TRBJ1-2; weak D call: TRBD1 (6 bases). This CDR3 comprises 16 residues. Germline CDR1 reads SGHNT; CDR2 reads YYREEE (reference sequence). Trimming stripped 0 bases from V and 2 bases from J, with 14 bases between. This CDR3 reads CASSLGRQDRNYGYTF. The CDR3 region has the DNA TGTGCCAGCAGCTTGGGGAGACAGGATCGGAACTATGGCTACACCTTC.

Turning to this clonotype: In a library made to pick up alpha chains, this beta chain is a stray read with a size that means little. The genes are TRBV2 and TRBJ2-3, with 9 bases that match TRBD1. Germline V lookup: CDR1 SNHLY, CDR2 FYNNEI. This CDR3 contains 14 residues. V trimming: 6 bases; J trimming: 4 bases; junction bases outside the gene matches: 5. The CDR3 DNA reads as TGTGCCAGCAGGCCGGGGACAGGGCCAGATACGCAGTATTTT. Amino acid sequence: CASRPGTGPDTQYF.

This clonotype was seen at least ten times. This beta chain is a stray read from a library made for alpha chains; its abundance is not meaningful. V gene TRBV18 combines with J gene TRBJ2-7; D is possibly TRBD1 or TRBD2 (6 bases each). CDR1 is KGHSH, CDR2 LQKENI, per germline. The V end was cut by 3 bases, the J end by 3 bases, with 18 bases between. The CDR3 length is 16 residues. CDR3 in DNA: TGTGCCAGCTCACCCGTTGGGGGGCCAAAAGACTACGAGCAGTACTTC. Amino acids: CASSPVGGPKDYEQYF.

This clonotype was recorded many times. With the library built for alpha chains, this beta chain is off target and its frequency is not meaningful. V is TRBV3-1 and J is TRBJ2-7; 10 bases are shared with TRBD2. The germline V gene has CDR1 LGHDT and CDR2 YNNKEL (reference sequence). Trimming removed 5 bases from V and 3 bases from J; junction bases left unmatched: 7. The CDR3 runs to 15 residues. The CDR3 DNA sequence: TGTGCCAGCAGCTTCGCACTAGCGGGATTCTACGAGCAGTACTTC. This codes for CASSFALAGFYEQYF.

About this clonotype itself: Because this beta chain is a stray read in a library intended to capture alpha chains, its abundance should not be given much weight. The gene calls are TRBV4-1 and TRBJ2-3, with 11 nucleotides matching TRBD2. The CDR3 runs 17 residues. Germline V gene sequence: CDR1 MGHRA, CDR2 YSYEKL. J gave up 4 bases and V 3 bases, and 9 bases lay outside the gene matches. The CDR3 DNA follows: TGCGCCAGCAGCCAGTTTGGGCTAGCGGGAGGCGCAGATACGCAGTATTTT. As protein: CASSQFGLAGGADTQYF.

This clonotype showed up many times. A library made for alpha chains picked up this beta chain off target, so its size means little. The rearrangement uses TRBV7-2 and TRBJ2-7; D uncertain. Germline-derived CDR1 and CDR2 are SGHTA and FQGNSA. This CDR3 is built from 15 residues. V lost 4 bases to trimming and J lost 2 bases, with 15 bases between them. CDR3 nucleotide sequence: TGTGCCAGCAGCTCCCCGACTGCGAGTCCCTACGAGCAGTACTTC. It translates to CASSSPTASPYEQYF.

This clonotype was observed at least ten times. Because this beta chain is a stray read in a library intended to capture alpha chains, its abundance should not be given much weight. The rearrangement links TRBV7-9 to TRBJ2-1; the D call may be TRBD1 or TRBD2 (6 bases each). The CDR3 is 14 residues long. Trimming pared 1 base from V and 7 bases from J, leaving 11 bases between. CDR1 and CDR2 from the germline V gene are SEHNR and FQNEAQ (reference sequence). The CDR3 DNA sequence: TGTGCCAGCAGCTTAGGGGGGGCGTCAAATGAGCAGTTCTTC. Amino acid sequence: CASSLGGASNEQFF.

This clonotype was observed at least ten times. Because this beta chain is a stray read in a library intended to capture alpha chains, its abundance should not be given much weight. The chain joins TRBV20-1 to TRBJ2-1; 9 nucleotides align to TRBD2. Looked up from germline, CDR1 is DFQATT and CDR2 is SNEGSKA (reference sequence). Losses at the gene ends were 0 bases for V and 2 bases for J; bases not matched to a gene: 5. CDR3 length: 16 residues. CDR3 residues: CSARDSEREAYNEQFF. In nucleotides, the CDR3 is TGCAGTGCTAGAGATAGTGAGCGGGAGGCCTACAATGAGCAGTTCTTC.

This clonotype came up many times. The library was built for alpha chains, so this beta chain is an off-target read and its size means little. Written as DNA, the CDR3 is TGTGCCAGCAGCTTGGCAGACTTGAAAGCAGGGACCCCCTACGAGCAGTACTTC. This encodes CASSLADLKAGTPYEQYF. V is TRBV5-6 and J is TRBJ2-7; TRBD1 or TRBD2 may be the D gene (5 bases each). The germline V and J ends were trimmed by 0 bases and 2 bases, with 21 bases remaining between them. Germline-derived CDR1 and CDR2 are SGHDT and YYEEEE. The CDR3 length is 18 residues.